Listed below are T cell receptor beta chains from one sample, sequenced in a study of T cells after yellow fever vaccination. TCRdb re-called the 5' RACE reads with MiXCR, one entry per CDR3 protein. The data contain around 600,000 distinct CDR3 sequences, 9% to 15% of them singletons. The material was PBMCs, obtained on the day of the yellow fever booster vaccination. These receptors all come from a man aged 25 to 40 who received the YFV17D yellow fever vaccine. Both conserved end residues are part of each CDR3. The D gene is left open where the match is weak. Expanded clones are given a class, and other clones once, few, many or no size at all.

D gene,V gene,clone size,J gene,CDR3 protein,CDR3 DNA
TRBD1,TRBV3-1,many,TRBJ2-1,CASSRDRLNEQFF,TGTGCCAGCAGCCGGGACAGATTAAATGAGCAGTTCTTC
-,TRBV7-9,few,TRBJ1-5,CASSLFGFQLIQPQHF,TGTGCCAGCAGCTTATTCGGGTTTCAACTTATCCAGCCCCAGCATTTT
-,TRBV29-1,-,TRBJ2-6,CSVGTSGANVLTF,TGCAGCGTTGGGACGTCCGGGGCCAACGTCCTGACTTTC
-,TRBV20-1,few,TRBJ2-5,CSARESESRRTQYF,TGCAGTGCTAGAGAGTCAGAATCGCGTAGGACCCAGTACTTC
TRBD1,TRBV14,few,TRBJ2-3,CASSQYPGQVTDTQYF,TGTGCCAGCAGCCAATATCCAGGACAGGTCACAGATACGCAGTATTTT
TRBD1,TRBV28,-,TRBJ2-7,CATAATGYLYEQYF,TGTGCCACCGCGGCGACAGGGTACCTCTACGAGCAGTACTTC
-,TRBV7-2,-,TRBJ2-3,CASSYTGTDTQYF,TGTGCCAGCAGTTATACAGGGACAGATACGCAGTATTTT
TRBD1,TRBV3-1,few,TRBJ2-2,CASSQTGDKMELFF,TGTGCCAGCAGTCAGACAGGGGATAAGATGGAGCTGTTTTTT
TRBD1,TRBV5-1,few,TRBJ2-5,CASSVTGTGYQETQYF,TGCGCCAGCAGCGTTACCGGGACAGGGTACCAAGAGACCCAGTACTTC
-,TRBV29-1,few,TRBJ2-7,CSVEAGSSYEQYF,TGCAGCGTTGAAGCGGGGAGCTCCTACGAGCAGTACTTC
TRBD2,TRBV4-3,-,TRBJ2-1,CASSQEGWTSGKGSYNEQFF,TGCGCCAGCAGCCAAGAGGGATGGACTAGCGGGAAAGGGTCCTACAATGAGCAGTTCTTC
-,TRBV28,-,TRBJ2-1,CASTARYNELFF,TGTGCCAGCACCGCTCGGTACAATGAGCTGTTCTTC
TRBD2,TRBV5-1,few,TRBJ2-7,CASSTSGSLPPYSYEQYF,TGCGCCAGCAGCACTAGCGGGAGCCTCCCTCCCTACTCCTACGAGCAGTACTTC
-,TRBV15,few,TRBJ2-1,CATSRDIGGNLNEQFF,TGTGCCACCAGCAGAGATATCGGCGGAAACCTCAATGAGCAGTTCTTC
-,TRBV12-3/TRBV12-4,many,TRBJ2-2,CASSFRGANTGELFF,TGTGCCAGCAGTTTCCGGGGCGCAAACACCGGGGAGCTGTTTTTT
-,TRBV20-1,few,TRBJ2-4,CSARGGLDKNIQYF,TGCAGTGCCAGGGGGGGGCTTGACAAAAACATTCAGTACTTC
-,TRBV5-5,many,TRBJ2-5,CASSPFTTGQETQYF,TGTGCCAGCAGCCCCTTCACGACTGGGCAAGAGACCCAGTACTTC
TRBD2,TRBV7-2,few,TRBJ2-3,CASTGGASGDTQYF,TGTGCCAGCACGGGGGGAGCGAGTGGGGATACGCAGTATTTT
-,TRBV6-1,-,TRBJ2-4,CASSTLGVAKNIQYF,TGTGCCAGCAGCACCCTAGGGGTAGCCAAAAACATTCAGTACTTC
-,TRBV20-1,few,TRBJ2-1,CSARDYEMSYSQFF,TGCAGTGCTAGAGATTATGAGATGTCCTATTCACAGTTCTTC
TRBD1,TRBV6-2/TRBV6-3,-,TRBJ1-4,CATKDRRSHLEKLFF,TGTGCCACAAAGGACAGGCGGTCCCACCTTGAAAAACTGTTTTTT
TRBD2,TRBV6-1,-,TRBJ2-7,CASNREWTRLPGEQYF,TGTGCCAGCAACCGAGAATGGACTAGGCTACCCGGCGAGCAGTACTTC
TRBD1,TRBV20-1,-,TRBJ2-7,CSASNRGQREQYF,TGCAGTGCTTCAAACAGGGGGCAGAGGGAGCAGTACTTC
TRBD2,TRBV20-1,-,TRBJ2-7,CSARTSGRMTYEQYF,TGCAGTGCTAGAACTAGCGGGAGGATGACCTACGAGCAGTACTTC
TRBD2,TRBV7-9,few,TRBJ2-7,CASSRVRGSVPYEQYF,TGTGCCAGCAGCCGTGTACGCGGGAGCGTCCCCTACGAGCAGTACTTC
TRBD2,TRBV12-3/TRBV12-4,few,TRBJ2-5,CASSKREGLETQYF,TGTGCCAGCAGTAAGCGGGAGGGCCTCGAGACCCAGTACTTC
-,TRBV5-1,-,TRBJ2-1,CASSENAGGNNEQFF,TGCGCCAGCAGCGAGAATGCAGGAGGAAACAATGAGCAGTTCTTC
-,TRBV3-1,few,TRBJ1-2,CASSQATQGRSNYGYTF,TGTGCCAGCAGCCAAGCGACACAGGGCCGGTCTAACTATGGCTACACCTTC
-,TRBV5-1,few,TRBJ2-7,CASSSMGYEQYF,TGCGCCAGCAGCTCAATGGGCTACGAGCAGTACTTC
TRBD2,TRBV12-3/TRBV12-4,-,TRBJ2-1,CASSRGEGNEQFF,TGTGCCAGCAGCCGTGGGGAGGGCAATGAGCAGTTCTTC
-,TRBV25-1,few,TRBJ2-5,CASSDQGRQETQYF,TGTGCCAGCAGTGACCAGGGGCGCCAAGAGACCCAGTACTTC
-,TRBV4-1,once,TRBJ2-6,CASSRGTTLKGANVLTF,TGCGCCAGCAGCCGCGGTACTACCTTGAAGGGGGCCAACGTCCTGACTTTC
-,TRBV5-6,few,TRBJ2-3,CASSTDLLPADTQYF,TGTGCCAGCAGCACGGACCTTCTCCCCGCAGATACGCAGTATTTT
-,TRBV7-2,-,TRBJ2-7,CASSSPSTGKDYEQYF,TGTGCCAGCAGCTCCCCTTCTACGGGAAAAGACTACGAGCAGTACTTC
TRBD1,TRBV13,few,TRBJ2-1,CASSFFLGQGLYNEQFF,TGTGCCAGCAGCTTTTTTCTGGGACAGGGGCTCTACAATGAGCAGTTCTTC
TRBD1,TRBV29-1,-,TRBJ2-2,CSVRQGVNTGELFF,TGCAGCGTCAGACAGGGGGTTAACACCGGGGAGCTGTTTTTT
-,TRBV24-1,-,TRBJ2-2,CATVWAGELFF,TGTGCCACCGTATGGGCCGGGGAGCTGTTTTTT
-,TRBV6-2/TRBV6-3,many,TRBJ2-1,CASQDGFSYNEQFF,TGTGCCAGCCAGGACGGTTTCTCCTACAATGAGCAGTTCTTC
-,TRBV15,-,TRBJ2-5,CATGRAPGETQYF,TGTGCCACCGGTAGGGCGCCCGGGGAGACCCAGTACTTC
TRBD1,TRBV25-1,-,TRBJ2-7,CASSEYGQGHPYEQYF,TGTGCCAGCAGTGAATATGGACAGGGGCACCCCTACGAGCAGTACTTC
-,TRBV7-2,-,TRBJ1-2,CASAMGTRGYTF,TGTGCCAGCGCTATGGGAACTCGAGGCTACACCTTC